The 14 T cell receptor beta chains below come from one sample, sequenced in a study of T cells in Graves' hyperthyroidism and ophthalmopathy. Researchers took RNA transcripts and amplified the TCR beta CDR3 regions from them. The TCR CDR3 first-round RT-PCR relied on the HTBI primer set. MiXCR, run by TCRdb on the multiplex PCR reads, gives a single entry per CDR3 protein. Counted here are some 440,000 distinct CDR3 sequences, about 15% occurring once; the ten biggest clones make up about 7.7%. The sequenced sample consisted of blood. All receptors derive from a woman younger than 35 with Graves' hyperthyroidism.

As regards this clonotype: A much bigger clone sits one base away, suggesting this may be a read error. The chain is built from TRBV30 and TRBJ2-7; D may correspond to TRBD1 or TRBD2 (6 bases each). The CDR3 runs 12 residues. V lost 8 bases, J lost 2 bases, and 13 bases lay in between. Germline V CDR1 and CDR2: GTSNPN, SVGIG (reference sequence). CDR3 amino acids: CAGGSGAYEQYF. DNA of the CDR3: TGTGCCGGGGGGTCAGGGGCCTACGAGCAGTACTTC. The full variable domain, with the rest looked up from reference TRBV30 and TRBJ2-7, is SQTIHQWPATLVQPVGSPLSLECTVEGTSNPNLYWYRQAAGRGLQLLFYSVGIGQISSEVPQNLSASRPQDRQFILSSKKLLLSDSGFYLCAGGSGAYEQYFGPGTRLTVT.

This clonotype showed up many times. This CDR3 reads CATSDLPSGDRGLGGEQFF. DNA of the CDR3: TGTGCCACCAGTGATTTACCATCCGGGGATAGGGGACTAGGGGGTGAGCAGTTCTTC. J is TRBJ2-1 and V is TRBV24-1, with 8 positions matching TRBD2. CDR1 is KGHDR and CDR2 is SFDVKD in the germline V gene. CDR3 length equals 19 residues. Trimming took 1 base from V and 9 from J; bases not matched to a gene: 19.

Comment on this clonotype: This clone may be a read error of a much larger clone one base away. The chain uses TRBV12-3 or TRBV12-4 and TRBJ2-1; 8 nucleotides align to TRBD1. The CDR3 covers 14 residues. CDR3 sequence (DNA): TGTGCCAGCCGATCAGGGGGCGCGTTTAATGAGCAGTCCTTC. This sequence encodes CASRSGGAFNEQSF.

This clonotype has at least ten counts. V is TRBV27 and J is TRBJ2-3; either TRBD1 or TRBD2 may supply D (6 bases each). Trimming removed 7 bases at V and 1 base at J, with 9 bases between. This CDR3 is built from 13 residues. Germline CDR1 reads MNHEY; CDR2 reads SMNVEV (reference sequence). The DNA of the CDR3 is TGTGCCAGCAAGGGGGGCCGCACAGATACGCAGTATTTT. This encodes CASKGGRTDTQYF.

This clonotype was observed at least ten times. The CDR3 here is CASSLSGQEGYTF. In DNA, the CDR3 is TGCGCCAGCAGCTTGAGCGGGCAAGAAGGCTACACCTTC. V gene TRBV5-1 combines with J gene TRBJ1-2; D not resolved. The germline V gene encodes CDR1 SGHRS and CDR2 YFSETQ. CDR3 length equals 13 residues. V was pared by 1 base and J by 8 bases, with 12 bases between.

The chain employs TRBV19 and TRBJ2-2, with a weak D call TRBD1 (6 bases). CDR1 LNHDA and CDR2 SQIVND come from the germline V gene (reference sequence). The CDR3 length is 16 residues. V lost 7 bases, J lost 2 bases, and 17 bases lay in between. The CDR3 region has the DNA TGTGCCAGTATGCCCCTGTCCAGGGGAAACACCGGGGAGCTGTTTTTT. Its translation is CASMPLSRGNTGELFF.

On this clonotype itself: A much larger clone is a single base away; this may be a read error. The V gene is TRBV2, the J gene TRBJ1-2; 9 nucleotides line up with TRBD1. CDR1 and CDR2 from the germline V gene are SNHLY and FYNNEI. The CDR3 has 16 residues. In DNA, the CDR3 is TGTGCCTGCAGTGAAGCGCGGACAGGGGCTAACTATGGCTACACCTTC. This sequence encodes CACSEARTGANYGYTF. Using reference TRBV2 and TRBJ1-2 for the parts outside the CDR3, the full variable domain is EPEVTQTPSHQVTQMGQEVILRCVPISNHLYFYWYRQILGQKVEFLVSFYNNEISEKSEIFDDQFSVERPDGSNFTLKIRSTKLEDSAMYFCACSEARTGANYGYTFGSGTRLTVV.

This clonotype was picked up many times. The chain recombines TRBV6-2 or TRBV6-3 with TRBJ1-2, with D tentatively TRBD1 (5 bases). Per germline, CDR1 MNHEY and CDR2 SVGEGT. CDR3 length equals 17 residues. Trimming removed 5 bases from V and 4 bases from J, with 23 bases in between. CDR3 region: CASSTLKSGQGTYGYTF. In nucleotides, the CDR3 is TGTGCCAGCAGTACTCTAAAGTCGGGGCAGGGAACCTATGGCTACACCTTC.

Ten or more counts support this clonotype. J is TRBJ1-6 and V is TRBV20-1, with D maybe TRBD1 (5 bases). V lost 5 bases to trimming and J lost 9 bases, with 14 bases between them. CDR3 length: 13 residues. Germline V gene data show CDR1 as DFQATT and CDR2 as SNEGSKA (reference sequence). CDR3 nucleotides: TGCAGTGCTCGAGGGGCACCGGCTTCACCCCTCCACTTT. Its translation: CSARGAPASPLHF.

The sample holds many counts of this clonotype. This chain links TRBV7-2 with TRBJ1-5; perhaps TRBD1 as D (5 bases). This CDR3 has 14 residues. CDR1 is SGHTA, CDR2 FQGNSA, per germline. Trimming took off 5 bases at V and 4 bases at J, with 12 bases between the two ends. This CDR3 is CASSKRGGNQPQHF. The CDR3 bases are TGTGCCAGCAGCAAGCGGGGGGGTAATCAGCCCCAGCATTTT.

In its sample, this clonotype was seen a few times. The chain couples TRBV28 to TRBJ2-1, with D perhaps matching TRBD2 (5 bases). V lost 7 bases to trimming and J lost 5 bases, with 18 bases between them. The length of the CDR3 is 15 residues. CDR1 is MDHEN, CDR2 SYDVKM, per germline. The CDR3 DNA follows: TGTGCCAGCATCTCCGGTCCTAGCAGAAACAATGAGCAGTTCTTC. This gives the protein CASISGPSRNNEQFF.

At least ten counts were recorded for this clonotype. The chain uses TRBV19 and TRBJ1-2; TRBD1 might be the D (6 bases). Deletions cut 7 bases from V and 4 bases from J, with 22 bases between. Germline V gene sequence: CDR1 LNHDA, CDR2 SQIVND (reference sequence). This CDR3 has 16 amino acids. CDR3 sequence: CASKSNKAGASYGYTF. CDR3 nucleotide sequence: TGTGCCAGTAAGAGCAATAAGGCAGGGGCTTCCTATGGCTACACCTTC.

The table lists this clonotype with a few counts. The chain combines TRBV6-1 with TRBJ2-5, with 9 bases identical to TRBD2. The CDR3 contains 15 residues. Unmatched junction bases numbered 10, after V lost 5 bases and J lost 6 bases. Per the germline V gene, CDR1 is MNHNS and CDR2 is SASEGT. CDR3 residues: CASSQGLAVRQTQYF. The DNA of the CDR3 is TGTGCCAGCAGTCAGGGACTAGCTGTTAGGCAGACCCAGTACTTC.

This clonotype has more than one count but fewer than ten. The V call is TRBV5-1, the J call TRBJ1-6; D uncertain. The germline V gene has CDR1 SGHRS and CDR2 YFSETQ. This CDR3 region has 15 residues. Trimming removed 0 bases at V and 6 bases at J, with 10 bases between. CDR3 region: CASSLGRPPNSPLHF. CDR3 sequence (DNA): TGCGCCAGCAGCTTGGGACGTCCTCCTAATTCACCCCTCCACTTT.